The 15 T cell receptor beta chains below come from one sample, sequenced in a study of cytotoxic CD8 clonotypes in ibrutinib-treated CLL. Method: immunoSEQ multiplex PCR; TCRdb's copy keeps in-frame clones and lacks some. The sample has 70,000 to 80,000 clones, 75% to 85% seen once. Sequences were derived from PBMCs, sampled at disease progression, from a patient treated with ibrutinib. These receptors originate from a human donor with chronic lymphocytic leukemia.

The chain couples TRBV5-1 to TRBJ2-7, with D maybe TRBD1 (6 bases). V lost 6 bases, J lost 3 bases, and 22 bases lay in between. Germline CDR1 SGHRS, CDR2 YFSETQ. The CDR3 runs 16 residues. The DNA of the CDR3 is TGCGCCAGCAACGAAGCCCGGGGCAGGGGATACTACGAGCAGTACTTC. It translates to CASNEARGRGYYEQYF.

This chain uses TRBV7-7 with TRBJ2-1, with D possibly matching TRBD2 (6 bases). The CDR3 is 14 residues long. V lost 1 base, J lost 3 bases, and 7 bases lay in between. Germline CDR1 and CDR2: SSHAT and FNYEAQ (reference sequence). CDR3 nucleotides: TGTGCCAGCAGCTTAGGCGGGGACTACAATGAGCAGTTCTTC. Translated: CASSLGGDYNEQFF. Full variable domain (missing parts from reference TRBV7-7 and TRBJ2-1): GAGVSQSPRYKVTKRGQDVTLRCDPISSHATLYWYQQALGQGPEFLTYFNYEAQPDKSGLPSDRFSAERPEGSISTLTIQRTEQRDSAMYRCASSLGGDYNEQFFGPGTRLTVL.

This clone showed up just once. The gene calls are TRBV11-3 and TRBJ2-1; the match to TRBD2 covers 14 bases. The CDR3 has 16 residues. Per the germline V gene, CDR1 is SGHNT and CDR2 is YENEEA. V lost 5 bases to trimming and J lost 5 bases; unmatched junction nucleotides: 5. CDR3 protein: CASSTGTSGSDNEQFF. CDR3 bases: TGTGCCAGCAGCACGGGGACTAGCGGGAGTGACAATGAGCAGTTCTTC.

The V gene is TRBV5-1, the J gene TRBJ2-5; weak D call: TRBD1 (5 bases). CDR1 SGHRS and CDR2 YFSETQ come from the germline V gene. V was pared by 0 bases and J by 5 bases, with 11 bases between. The CDR3 runs 14 residues. The CDR3, as DNA: TGCGCCAGCAGCTTGGAGGGGTGGGATGAGACCCAGTACTTC. Its protein is CASSLEGWDETQYF.

The gene calls are TRBV6-1 and TRBJ2-1; 13 bases match TRBD2. The germline V gene encodes CDR1 MNHNS and CDR2 SASEGT. The CDR3 runs 15 residues. The ends lost 6 bases at V and 8 bases at J; junction bases unmatched: 7. The CDR3 loop reads CASRGTSGGAHEQFF. CDR3 in DNA: TGTGCCAGCAGAGGAACTAGCGGGGGGGCCCATGAGCAGTTCTTC.

The gene calls are TRBV7-9 and TRBJ2-1; tentatively, D is TRBD1 (7 bases). Germline V gives CDR1 SEHNR, CDR2 FQNEAQ (reference sequence). This CDR3 contains 17 residues. With 5 bases removed from V and 4 bases from J, the gap between germline ends came to 21 bases. The DNA for the CDR3 is TGTGCCAGCAGCGAAGGGGGGAAAGGGGGCTATTACAATGAGCAGTTCTTC. Translation: CASSEGGKGGYYNEQFF. Filled out from reference TRBV7-9 and TRBJ2-1, the complete variable domain reads DTGVSQNPRHKITKRGQNVTFRCDPISEHNRLYWYRQTLGQGPEFLTYFQNEAQLEKSRLLSDRFSAERPKGSFSTLEIQRTEQGDSAMYLCASSEGGKGGYYNEQFFGPGTRLTVL.

This sequence joins TRBV5-1 and TRBJ2-7; D not certain. Between the trimmed V and J ends, which lost 0 bases and 0 bases, there was a span of 10 bases. The CDR3 runs to 15 residues. Germline values: CDR1 SGHRS, CDR2 YFSETQ. The CDR3 region has the DNA TGCGCCAGCAGCTTGGATTACTCCTACTCCTACGAGCAGTACTTC. It specifies CASSLDYSYSYEQYF.

V gene TRBV19 combines with J gene TRBJ1-5; TRBD1 agrees at 8 bases. The CDR3 contains 14 residues. The trim removed 3 bases at V and 11 bases at J, leaving 9 bases unmatched. Germline V lookup: CDR1 LNHDA, CDR2 SQIVND (reference sequence). CDR3 amino acids: CASSIPGGDLSQHF. CDR3 nucleotide sequence: TGTGCCAGTAGTATTCCAGGGGGCGATCTTTCCCAGCATTTT.

This clone was detected only once. V usage is TRBV9 and J usage is TRBJ2-1; 8 positions agree with TRBD2. Germline trimming cut 1 base from V and 9 bases from J; bases unmatched to any gene: 9. Germline V gene data show CDR1 as SGDLS and CDR2 as YYNGEE. The CDR3 consists of 15 residues. DNA of the CDR3: TGTGCCAGCAGCGTATTAGCGGGGTACCTGAGTGAGCAGTTCTTC. Protein: CASSVLAGYLSEQFF. The entire variable domain, with the rest obtained from reference TRBV9 and TRBJ2-1, is as follows: DSGVTQTPKHLITATGQRVTLRCSPRSGDLSVYWYQQSLDQGLQFLIQYYNGEERAKGNILERFSAQQFPDLHSELNLSSLELGDSALYFCASSVLAGYLSEQFFGPGTRLTVL.

This chain connects TRBV4-1 to TRBJ2-7; D remains unclear. V gave up 4 bases and J gave up 3 bases, with 16 bases separating them. Germline V CDR1 and CDR2: MGHRA, YSYEKL. The CDR3 has 15 residues. DNA for the CDR3: TGCGCCAGCAGCCTAGGTTGGGTTGGCAACTACGAGCAGTACTTC. Protein: CASSLGWVGNYEQYF.

The chain uses TRBV11-2 and TRBJ1-2; D may be TRBD1 (5 bases). CDR3 length: 15 residues. Trimming pared 2 bases from V and 0 bases from J, leaving 10 bases between. The germline CDR1 and CDR2 sequences are SGHAT and FQNNGV. The CDR3 bases are TGTGCCAGCAGCTTAATCGGGGGATCTAACTATGGCTACACCTTC. This codes for CASSLIGGSNYGYTF.

The V gene is TRBV30, the J gene TRBJ1-3; 7 bases fit TRBD1. Germline V lookup: CDR1 GTSNPN, CDR2 SVGIG (reference sequence). The CDR3 consists of 13 residues. The J segment lost 6 bases and the V segment lost 2 bases, leaving 4 bases of the junction unmatched. The CDR3 reads CAWSQQGVNTIYF. In nucleotides, the CDR3 is TGTGCCTGGAGTCAGCAGGGGGTAAACACCATATATTTT.

Here the CDR3 DNA reads TGTGCCAGCAGCTGGCAGGGGTCGGCGGAGACCCAGTACTTC. Translating it yields CASSWQGSAETQYF. This chain uses TRBV9 with TRBJ2-5; the D gene is possibly TRBD1 (6 bases). The CDR3 extends over 14 amino acids. In germline, CDR1 is SGDLS, CDR2 YYNGEE. V was shortened by 4 bases and J by 5 bases, with 15 bases between the two germline ends.

The count of this clone is one. V is TRBV27 and J is TRBJ1-5; D is possibly TRBD1 (6 bases). The germline V gene encodes CDR1 MNHEY and CDR2 SMNVEV (reference sequence). CDR3 length: 17 residues. V was pared by 6 bases and J by 1 base, with 19 bases between. CDR3 amino acids: CASRRTGMGRSNQPQHF. In DNA form, the CDR3 reads TGTGCCAGCAGACGAACAGGGATGGGTAGAAGCAATCAGCCCCAGCATTTT.

This clone has a handful of counts. The chain is built from TRBV28 and TRBJ2-1; D is possibly TRBD1 (6 bases). There are 13 residues in the CDR3. Trimming took off 7 bases at V and 3 bases at J, with 10 bases between the two ends. Germline V CDR1 and CDR2: MDHEN, SYDVKM. As DNA, the CDR3 is TGTGCCAGCAAAACAGGGAACTACAATGAGCAGTTCTTC. Protein product: CASKTGNYNEQFF.